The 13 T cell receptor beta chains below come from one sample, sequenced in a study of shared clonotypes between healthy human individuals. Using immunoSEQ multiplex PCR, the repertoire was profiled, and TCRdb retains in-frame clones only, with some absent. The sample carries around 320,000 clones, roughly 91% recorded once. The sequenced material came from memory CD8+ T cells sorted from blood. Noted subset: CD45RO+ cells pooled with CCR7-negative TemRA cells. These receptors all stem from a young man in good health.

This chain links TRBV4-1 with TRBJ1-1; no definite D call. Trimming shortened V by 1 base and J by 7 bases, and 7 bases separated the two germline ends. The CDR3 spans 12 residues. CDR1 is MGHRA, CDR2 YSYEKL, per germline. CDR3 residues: CASSQGAGEAFF. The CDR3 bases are TGCGCCAGCAGCCAAGGGGCGGGTGAAGCTTTCTTT.

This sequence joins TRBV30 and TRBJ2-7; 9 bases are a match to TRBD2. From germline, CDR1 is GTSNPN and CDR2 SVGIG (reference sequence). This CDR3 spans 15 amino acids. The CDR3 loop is CALEASGISSYEQYF. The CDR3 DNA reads TGTGCTTTGGAGGCTAGCGGGATAAGCTCCTACGAGCAGTACTTC.

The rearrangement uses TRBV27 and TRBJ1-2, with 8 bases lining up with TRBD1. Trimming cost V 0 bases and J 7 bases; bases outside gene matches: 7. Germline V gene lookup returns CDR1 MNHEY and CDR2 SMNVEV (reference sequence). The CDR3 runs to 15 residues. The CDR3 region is CASSLSRTGRLGYTF. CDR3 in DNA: TGTGCCAGCAGTTTATCCCGGACAGGGCGTCTTGGCTACACCTTC.

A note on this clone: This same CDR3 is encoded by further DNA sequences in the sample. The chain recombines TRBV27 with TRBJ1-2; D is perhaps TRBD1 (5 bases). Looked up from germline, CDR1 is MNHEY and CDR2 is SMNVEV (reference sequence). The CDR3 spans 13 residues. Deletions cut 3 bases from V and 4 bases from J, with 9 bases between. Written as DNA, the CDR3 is TGTGCCAGCAGTTTTGGGGGAGGCTATGGCTACACCTTC. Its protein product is CASSFGGGYGYTF.

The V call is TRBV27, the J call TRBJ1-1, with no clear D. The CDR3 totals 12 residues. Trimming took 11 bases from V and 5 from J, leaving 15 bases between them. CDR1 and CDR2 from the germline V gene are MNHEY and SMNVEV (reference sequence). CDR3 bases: TGTGCCTGTAAGGGTATCGGGACTGAAGCTTTCTTT. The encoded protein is CACKGIGTEAFF.

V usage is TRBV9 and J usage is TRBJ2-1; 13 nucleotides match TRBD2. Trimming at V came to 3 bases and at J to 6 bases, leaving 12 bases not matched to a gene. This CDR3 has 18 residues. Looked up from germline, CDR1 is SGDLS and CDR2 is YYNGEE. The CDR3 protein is CASSAPLRLAGGINEQFF. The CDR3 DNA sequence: TGTGCCAGCAGCGCCCCCCTTCGACTAGCGGGGGGCATCAATGAGCAGTTCTTC.

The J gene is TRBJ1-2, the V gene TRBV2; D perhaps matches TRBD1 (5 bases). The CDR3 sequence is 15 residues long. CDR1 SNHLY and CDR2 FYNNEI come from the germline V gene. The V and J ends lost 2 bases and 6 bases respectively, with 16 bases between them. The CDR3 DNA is TGTGCCAGCAGTGAAAACCCGGGACTTCTGAATGGCTACACCTTC. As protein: CASSENPGLLNGYTF.

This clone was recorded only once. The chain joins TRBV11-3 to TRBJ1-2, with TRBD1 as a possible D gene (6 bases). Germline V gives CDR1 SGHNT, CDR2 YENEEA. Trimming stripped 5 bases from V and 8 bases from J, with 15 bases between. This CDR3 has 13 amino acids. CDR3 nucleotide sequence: TGTGCCAGCAGCGCGGGAGGGGGGCGAGGCTACACCTTC. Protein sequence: CASSAGGGRGYTF.

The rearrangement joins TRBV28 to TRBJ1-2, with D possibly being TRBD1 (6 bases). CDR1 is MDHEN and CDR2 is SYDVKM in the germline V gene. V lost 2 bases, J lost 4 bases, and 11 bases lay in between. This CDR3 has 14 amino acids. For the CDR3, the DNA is TGTGCCAGCAGTTTAGCGGGGGCGCGCTATGGCTACACCTTC. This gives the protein CASSLAGARYGYTF.

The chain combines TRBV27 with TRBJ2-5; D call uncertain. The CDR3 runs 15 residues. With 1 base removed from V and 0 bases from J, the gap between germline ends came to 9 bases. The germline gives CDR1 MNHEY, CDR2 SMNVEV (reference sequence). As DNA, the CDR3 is TGTGCCAGCAGTTTATGGTCCATGAACCAAGAGACCCAGTACTTC. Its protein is CASSLWSMNQETQYF.

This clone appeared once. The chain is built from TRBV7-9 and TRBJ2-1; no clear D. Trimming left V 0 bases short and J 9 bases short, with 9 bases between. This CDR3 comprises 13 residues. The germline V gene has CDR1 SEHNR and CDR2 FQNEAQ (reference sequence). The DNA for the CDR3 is TGTGCCAGCAGCTTAGCGCTGGGAATTGAGCAGTTCTTC. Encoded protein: CASSLALGIEQFF. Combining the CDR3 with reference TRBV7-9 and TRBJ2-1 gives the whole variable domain DTGVSQNPRHKITKRGQNVTFRCDPISEHNRLYWYRQTLGQGPEFLTYFQNEAQLEKSRLLSDRFSAERPKGSFSTLEIQRTEQGDSAMYLCASSLALGIEQFFGPGTRLTVL.

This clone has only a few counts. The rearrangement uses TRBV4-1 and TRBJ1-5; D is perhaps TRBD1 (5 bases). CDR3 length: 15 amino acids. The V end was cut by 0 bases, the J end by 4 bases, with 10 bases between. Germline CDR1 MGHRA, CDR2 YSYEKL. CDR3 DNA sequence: TGCGCCAGCAGCCAAGAAGGGGCAGGTAATCAGCCCCAGCATTTT. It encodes CASSQEGAGNQPQHF.

CDR3 coding DNA: TGTGCCAGCAGCTCGACTAGCGGGACCCCCTACGAGCAGTACTTC. Protein: CASSSTSGTPYEQYF. V gene TRBV13 combines with J gene TRBJ2-7; 11 bases map to TRBD2. Trimming at V came to 4 bases and at J to 2 bases, leaving 4 bases not matched to a gene. This CDR3 contains 15 residues. Per germline, CDR1 PRHDT and CDR2 FYEKMQ (reference sequence).